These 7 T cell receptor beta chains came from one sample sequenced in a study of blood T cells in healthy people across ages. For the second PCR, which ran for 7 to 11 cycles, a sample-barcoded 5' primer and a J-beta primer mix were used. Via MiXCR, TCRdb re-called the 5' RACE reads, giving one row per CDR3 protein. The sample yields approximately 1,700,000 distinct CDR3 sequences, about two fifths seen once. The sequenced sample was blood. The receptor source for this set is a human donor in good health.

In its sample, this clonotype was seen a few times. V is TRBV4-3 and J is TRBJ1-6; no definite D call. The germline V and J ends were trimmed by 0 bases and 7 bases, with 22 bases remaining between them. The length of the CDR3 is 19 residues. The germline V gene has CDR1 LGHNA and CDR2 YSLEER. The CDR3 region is CASSQDISGQSPQNSPLHF. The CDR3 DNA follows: TGCGCCAGCAGCCAAGATATCTCAGGCCAGTCTCCACAAAATTCACCCCTCCACTTT.

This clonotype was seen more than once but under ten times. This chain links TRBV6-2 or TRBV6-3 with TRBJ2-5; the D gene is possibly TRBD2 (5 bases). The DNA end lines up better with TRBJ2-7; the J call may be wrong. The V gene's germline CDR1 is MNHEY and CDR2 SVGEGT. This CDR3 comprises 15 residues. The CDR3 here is CASSPLDPELVEQYF. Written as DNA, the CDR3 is TGTGCCAGCAGCCCACTGGACCCGGAACTAGTCGAGCAGTACTTC.

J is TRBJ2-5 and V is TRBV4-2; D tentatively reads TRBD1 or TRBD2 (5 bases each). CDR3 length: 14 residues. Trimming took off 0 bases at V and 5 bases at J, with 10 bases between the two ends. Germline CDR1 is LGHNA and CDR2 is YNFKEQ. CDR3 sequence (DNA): TGTGCCAGCAGCCAAGAGAGGGGTGTGGAGACCCAGTACTTC. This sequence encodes CASSQERGVETQYF.

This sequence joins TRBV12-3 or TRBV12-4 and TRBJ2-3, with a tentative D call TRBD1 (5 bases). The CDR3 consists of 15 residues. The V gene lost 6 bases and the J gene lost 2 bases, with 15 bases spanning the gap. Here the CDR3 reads CASSQQDPDTDTQYF. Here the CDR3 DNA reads TGTGCCAGCAGCCAACAGGATCCCGACACAGATACGCAGTATTTT.

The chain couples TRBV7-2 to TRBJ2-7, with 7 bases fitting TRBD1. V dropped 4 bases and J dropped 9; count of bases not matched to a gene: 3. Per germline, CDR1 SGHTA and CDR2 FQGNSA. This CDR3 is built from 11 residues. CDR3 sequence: CASSSGQPQYF. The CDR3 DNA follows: TGTGCCAGCAGCTCGGGACAGCCGCAGTACTTC.

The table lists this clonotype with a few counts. This CDR3 is CASSPAGWETGANVLTF. In DNA form, the CDR3 reads TGTGCCAGCAGCCCCGCCGGCTGGGAGACGGGGGCCAACGTCCTGACTTTC. The V gene is TRBV7-2, the J gene TRBJ2-6; tentatively, D is TRBD2 (5 bases). Trimming took off 5 bases at V and 4 bases at J, with 18 bases between the two ends. The CDR3 is made up of 17 amino acids. CDR1 and CDR2 from the germline V gene are SGHTA and FQGNSA.

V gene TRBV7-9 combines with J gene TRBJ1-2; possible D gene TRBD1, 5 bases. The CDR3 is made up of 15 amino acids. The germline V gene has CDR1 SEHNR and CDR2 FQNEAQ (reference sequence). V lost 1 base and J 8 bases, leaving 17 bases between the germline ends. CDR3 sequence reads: CASSLGAKGRRGYTF. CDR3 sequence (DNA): TGTGCCAGCAGCTTAGGGGCGAAGGGGCGTCGAGGCTACACCTTC.